This T cell receptor (beta chain) was sequenced for a study of cytomegalovirus exposure and HLA in healthy donors. This clone was counted between two and nine times. The junction departs from the called germline gene at one end, perhaps through a read error. PCR used 60 Vbeta primers and 13 Jbeta primers. Here immunoSEQ multiplex PCR was the method, and the copy in TCRdb shows in-frame clones only, minus some. The sample records tens of thousands of clones, around 80% being singletons. Per germline, CDR1 SEHNR and CDR2 FQNEAQ (reference sequence). The CDR3 is 16 residues long. The clonotype originates from a woman in her twenties or thirties in good health and CMV-seronegative. The rearrangement uses TRBV7-9 and TRBJ1-2, with 9 bases identical to TRBD1. Sample: PBMCs. CDR3: CSSSMDYRGLGYGYTF. The CDR3 DNA follows: TGTTCCAGCAGCATGGATTACAGGGGGCTAGGCTATGGCTACACCTTC. Looking up the rest from reference TRBV7-9 and TRBJ1-2 gives the full variable domain: DTGVSQNPRHKITKRGQNVTFRCDPISEHNRLYWYRQTLGQGPEFLTYFQNEAQLEKSRLLSDRFSAERPKGSFSTLEIQRTEQGDSAMYLCSSSMDYRGLGYGYTFGSGTRLTVV.